Following are 17 T cell receptor beta chains from one sample sequenced in a study of blood T cell repertoires in COVID-19. Here immunoSEQ multiplex PCR was the method, and the copy in TCRdb shows in-frame clones only, minus some. This repertoire shows about 500,000 clones, 87% found once; its top ten account for roughly 0.72%. Specimen: PBMCs or T cells enriched from blood (not recorded which). The receptor source for this set is a woman aged 18-29 years who had recovered from COVID-19.

The J gene is TRBJ1-1, the V gene TRBV30, with unresolved D. The CDR3 length is 11 residues. The V and J ends lost 7 bases and 1 base respectively, with 7 bases between them. From germline, CDR1 is GTSNPN and CDR2 SVGIG (reference sequence). This CDR3 reads CAYGGNTEAFF. CDR3 nucleotides: TGTGCCTACGGAGGGAACACTGAAGCTTTCTTT.

Regarding this clone: Other DNA sequences from this sample encode an identical CDR3 as well. The CDR3 spells CASSTGLAGGREQYF. Here the CDR3 DNA reads TGCGCCAGCAGCACGGGACTAGCGGGGGGGCGCGAGCAGTACTTC. The chain combines TRBV5-1 with TRBJ2-7; TRBD2 agrees at 16 bases. This CDR3 region has 15 residues. Losses at the gene ends were 4 bases for V and 6 bases for J; bases not matched to a gene: 4. Germline V CDR1 and CDR2: SGHRS, YFSETQ.

This clone appeared once. The chain has TRBV5-8 and TRBJ1-1, with D tentatively TRBD1 (5 bases). Between the trimmed V and J ends, which lost 0 bases and 4 bases, there was a span of 13 bases. From germline, CDR1 is SGHTS and CDR2 YDEGEE. This CDR3 has 15 residues. The CDR3 DNA reads TGTGCCAGCAGCTTGGGGGGCAGGGCCTTCACTGAAGCTTTCTTT. Translating gives CASSLGGRAFTEAFF.

V is TRBV7-2 and J is TRBJ1-1; 7 nucleotides line up with TRBD1. CDR1 SGHTA and CDR2 FQGNSA come from the germline V gene. This CDR3 is built from 14 residues. The J segment lost 0 bases and the V segment lost 6 bases, leaving 4 bases of the junction unmatched. CDR3 nucleotide sequence: TGTGCCAGCAGTTCGGACAGGATGAACACTGAAGCTTTCTTT. It codes for CASSSDRMNTEAFF.

This clone came up a few times. The chain carries TRBV2 and TRBJ2-5; possible D gene TRBD1, 5 bases. The V end lost 5 bases, the J end lost 4 bases, and 20 bases lay between the germline ends. In germline, CDR1 is SNHLY, CDR2 FYNNEI. CDR3 size: 16 residues. As DNA, the CDR3 is TGTGCCAGCAGTCTCAGGGAAGGAATGTTGGGAGAGACCCAGTACTTC. Encoded protein: CASSLREGMLGETQYF.

The genes are TRBV23-1 and TRBJ1-5, with unresolved D. TRBV23-1 is assigned to the ORF class and has an uncertain function. CDR3 length: 15 amino acids. V lost 2 bases, J lost 6 bases, and 14 bases lay in between. The CDR3 region is CASSQDHRGIQPQHF. Here the CDR3 DNA reads TGCGCCAGCAGTCAAGATCATAGAGGTATTCAGCCCCAGCATTTT.

V usage is TRBV11-2 and J usage is TRBJ2-2; 11 nucleotides line up with TRBD2. The J segment lost 6 bases and the V segment lost 0 bases, leaving 6 bases of the junction unmatched. Germline V gene sequence: CDR1 SGHAT, CDR2 FQNNGV. CDR3 length equals 17 residues. CDR3 residues: CASSLELAGVQSGELFF. In DNA form, the CDR3 reads TGTGCCAGCAGCTTAGAACTAGCGGGGGTTCAATCCGGGGAGCTGTTTTTT.

The CDR3 protein is CASSKRGTGRSNQPQHF. The DNA for the CDR3 is TGTGCCAGCAGCAAAAGGGGGACAGGGAGAAGCAATCAGCCCCAGCATTTT. This chain uses TRBV21-1 with TRBJ1-5; the table gives TRBD1 as D, unverified against the DNA. TRBV21-1 counts as a pseudogene. The CDR3 totals 17 residues.

Note on this clone: In the same sample, other DNA sequences code for this CDR3. This chain connects TRBV3-1 (or the pseudogene TRBV3-2) to TRBJ1-2; D is uncertain. The CDR3 consists of 14 residues. From germline, CDR1 is LGHDT and CDR2 YNNKEL (reference sequence). Trimming stripped 0 bases from V and 7 bases from J, with 12 bases between. CDR3 coding DNA: TGTGCCAGCAGCCAAGAACGAGGGTTGGGTGGCTACACCTTC. Its translation is CASSQERGLGGYTF.

This chain links TRBV11-2 with TRBJ1-1, with 10 bases fitting TRBD1. Germline V gene sequence: CDR1 SGHAT, CDR2 FQNNGV. Germline trimming cut 5 bases from V and 10 bases from J; bases unmatched to any gene: 4. This CDR3 spans 12 amino acids. CDR3 region: CASSQGQGSAFF. The CDR3 DNA is TGTGCCAGCAGCCAGGGACAGGGGTCAGCTTTCTTT.

This rearrangement joins TRBV11-3 to TRBJ1-3, with TRBD1 matching over 8 bases. V was clipped by 4 bases and J by 3 bases; unmatched bases: 5. The germline V gene has CDR1 SGHNT and CDR2 YENEEA. The CDR3 has 15 amino acids. The CDR3 is CASSSGGTGGNTIYF. The CDR3 bases are TGTGCCAGCAGCTCCGGGGGGACAGGTGGAAACACCATATATTTT.

This chain joins TRBV19 and TRBJ1-1, with D possibly matching TRBD1 (5 bases). The CDR3 extends over 13 amino acids. Trimming pared 2 bases from V and 5 bases from J, leaving 9 bases between. CDR1 and CDR2 (germline): LNHDA, SQIVND (reference sequence). The CDR3 reads CASSISDKTEAFF. The CDR3 bases are TGTGCCAGTAGTATATCGGACAAGACTGAAGCTTTCTTT.

The gene calls are TRBV19 and TRBJ2-5; D is unclear. CDR1 is LNHDA and CDR2 is SQIVND in the germline V gene (reference sequence). Trimming took off 5 bases at V and 4 bases at J, with 17 bases between the two ends. CDR3 length: 15 amino acids. As DNA, the CDR3 is TGTGCCAGTAGTGCCCCCCTTGTGAGAGGAGAGACCCAGTACTTC. It specifies CASSAPLVRGETQYF. Together with reference TRBV19 and TRBJ2-5, the CDR3 gives the full variable domain: DGGITQSPKYLFRKEGQNVTLSCEQNLNHDAMYWYRQDPGQGLRLIYYSQIVNDFQKGDIAEGYSVSREKKESFPLTVTSAQKNPTAFYLCASSAPLVRGETQYFGPGTRLLVL.

The chain couples TRBV7-3 to TRBJ1-3, with D possibly being TRBD1 (5 bases). CDR1 is SGHTA, CDR2 FQGTGA, per germline. Trimming cost V 5 bases and J 0 bases, with 20 bases left between them. The CDR3 has 18 residues. This CDR3 is CASSPGVRGTISGNTIYF. The CDR3 nucleotides are TGTGCCAGCAGCCCGGGTGTACGGGGGACTATCTCTGGAAACACCATATATTTT. Using reference TRBV7-3 and TRBJ1-3 for the parts outside the CDR3, the full variable domain is GAGVSQTPSNKVTEKGKYVELRCDPISGHTALYWYRQSLGQGPEFLIYFQGTGAADDSGLPNDRFFAVRPEGSVSTLKIQRTERGDSAVYLCASSPGVRGTISGNTIYFGEGSWLTVV.

The J gene is TRBJ2-5, the V gene TRBV6-5; TRBD1 matches 9 bases. The V and J ends lost 2 bases and 2 bases, in that order; junction bases with no gene match: 6. Germline V gene lookup returns CDR1 MNHEY and CDR2 SVGAGI. The CDR3 loop spans 16 amino acids. The CDR3 DNA is TGTGCCAGCAGTTACCGGACAGGGGATCGTCAAGAGACCCAGTACTTC. Translating it yields CASSYRTGDRQETQYF.

This chain links TRBV7-2 with TRBJ1-4; the D gene is possibly TRBD1 (6 bases). Germline V gene lookup returns CDR1 SGHTA and CDR2 FQGNSA. The ends were cut back, 1 base at V and 4 bases at J, with 16 bases in the middle. CDR3 size: 17 residues. CDR3 DNA: TGTGCCAGCAGCTTAGGTGAACAGGGTCGACTTAATGAAAAACTGTTTTTT. Its translation is CASSLGEQGRLNEKLFF.

The chain combines TRBV30 with TRBJ2-1; 10 positions agree with TRBD2. Germline V gene sequence: CDR1 GTSNPN, CDR2 SVGIG (reference sequence). V lost 0 bases to trimming and J lost 5 bases; unmatched junction nucleotides: 1. The CDR3 is 14 amino acids. CDR3 nucleotides: TGTGCCTGGAGTGTACTAGCGGGGAACAATGAGCAGTTCTTC. Residues: CAWSVLAGNNEQFF.